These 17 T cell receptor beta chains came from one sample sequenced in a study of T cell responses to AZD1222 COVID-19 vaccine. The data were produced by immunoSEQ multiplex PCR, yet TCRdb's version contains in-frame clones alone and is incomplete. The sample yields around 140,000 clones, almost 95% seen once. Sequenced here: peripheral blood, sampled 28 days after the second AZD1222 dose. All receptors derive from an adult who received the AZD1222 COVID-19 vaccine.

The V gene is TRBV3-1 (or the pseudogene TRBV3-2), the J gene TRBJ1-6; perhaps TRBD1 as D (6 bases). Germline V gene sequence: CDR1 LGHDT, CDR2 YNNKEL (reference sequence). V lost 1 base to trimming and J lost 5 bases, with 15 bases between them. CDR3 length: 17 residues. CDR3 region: CASSQVGAVGNNSPLHF. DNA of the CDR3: TGTGCCAGCAGCCAAGTGGGGGCGGTTGGGAATAATTCACCCCTCCACTTT.

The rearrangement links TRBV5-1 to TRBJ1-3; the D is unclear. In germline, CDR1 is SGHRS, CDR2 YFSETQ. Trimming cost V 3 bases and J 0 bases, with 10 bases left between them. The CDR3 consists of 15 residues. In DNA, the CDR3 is TGCGCCAGCAGCTCCCTACAGAGCTCTGGAAACACCATATATTTT. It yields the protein CASSSLQSSGNTIYF.

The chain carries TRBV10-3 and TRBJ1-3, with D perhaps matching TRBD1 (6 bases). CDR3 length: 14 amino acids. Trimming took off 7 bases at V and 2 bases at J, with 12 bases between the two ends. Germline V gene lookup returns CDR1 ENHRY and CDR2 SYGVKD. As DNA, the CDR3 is TGTGCCATCAAGAGGGGGGATGCTGGAAACACCATATATTTT. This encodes CAIKRGDAGNTIYF.

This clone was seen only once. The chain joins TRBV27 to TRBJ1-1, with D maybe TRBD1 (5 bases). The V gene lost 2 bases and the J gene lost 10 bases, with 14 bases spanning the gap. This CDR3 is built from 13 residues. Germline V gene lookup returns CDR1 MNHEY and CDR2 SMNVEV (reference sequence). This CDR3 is CASSLEIGAGAFF. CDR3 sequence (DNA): TGTGCCAGCAGTTTAGAGATCGGGGCTGGAGCTTTCTTT.

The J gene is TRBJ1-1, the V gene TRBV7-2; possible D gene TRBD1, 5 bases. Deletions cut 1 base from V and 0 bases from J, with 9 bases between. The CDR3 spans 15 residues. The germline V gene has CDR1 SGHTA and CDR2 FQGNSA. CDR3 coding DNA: TGTGCCAGCAGCTTAGGAGACAGACTGAACACTGAAGCTTTCTTT. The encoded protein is CASSLGDRLNTEAFF.

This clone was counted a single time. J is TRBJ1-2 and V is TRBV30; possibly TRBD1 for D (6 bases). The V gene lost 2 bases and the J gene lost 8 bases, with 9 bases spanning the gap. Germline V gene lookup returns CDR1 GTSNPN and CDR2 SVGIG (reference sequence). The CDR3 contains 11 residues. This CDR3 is CAWSRGVGYTF. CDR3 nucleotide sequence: TGTGCCTGGAGTAGGGGGGTCGGCTACACCTTC. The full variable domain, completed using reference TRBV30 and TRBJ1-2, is SQTIHQWPATLVQPVGSPLSLECTVEGTSNPNLYWYRQAAGRGLQLLFYSVGIGQISSEVPQNLSASRPQDRQFILSSKKLLLSDSGFYLCAWSRGVGYTFGSGTRLTVV.

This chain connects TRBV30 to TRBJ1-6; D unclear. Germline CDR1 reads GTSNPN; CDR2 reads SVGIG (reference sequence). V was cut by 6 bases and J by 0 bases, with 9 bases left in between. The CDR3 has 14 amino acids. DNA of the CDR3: TGTGCCTGCTCCCTCCGCTCCTATAATTCACCCCTCCACTTT. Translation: CACSLRSYNSPLHF.

The CDR3 loop reads CASSRHNYGYTF. The CDR3 region has the DNA TGTGCCAGCAGTCGACACAACTATGGCTACACCTTC. The rearrangement joins TRBV12-3 or TRBV12-4 to TRBJ1-2; D not resolved. The V end lost 5 bases, the J end lost 2 bases, and 6 bases lay between the germline ends. This CDR3 is 12 amino acids long.

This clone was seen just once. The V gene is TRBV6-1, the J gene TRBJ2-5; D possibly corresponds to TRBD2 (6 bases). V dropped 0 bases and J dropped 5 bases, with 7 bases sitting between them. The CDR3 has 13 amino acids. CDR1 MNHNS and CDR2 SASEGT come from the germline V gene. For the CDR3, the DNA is TGTGCCAGCAGTGAAGCCAGCGGGGAGACCCAGTACTTC. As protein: CASSEASGETQYF.

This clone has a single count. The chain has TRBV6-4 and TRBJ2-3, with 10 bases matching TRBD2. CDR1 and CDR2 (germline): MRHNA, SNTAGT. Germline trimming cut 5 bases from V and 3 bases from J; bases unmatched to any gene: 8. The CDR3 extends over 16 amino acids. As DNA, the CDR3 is TGTGCCAGCAGTCTCTCTAGCGGGGGCCCAACAGATACGCAGTATTTT. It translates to CASSLSSGGPTDTQYF.

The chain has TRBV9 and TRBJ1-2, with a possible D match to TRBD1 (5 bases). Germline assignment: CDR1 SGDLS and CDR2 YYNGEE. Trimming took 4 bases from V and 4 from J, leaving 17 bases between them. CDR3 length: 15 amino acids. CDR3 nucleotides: TGTGCCAGCAGCCCCTCCTTTGACAGCTTCTATGGCTACACCTTC. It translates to CASSPSFDSFYGYTF.

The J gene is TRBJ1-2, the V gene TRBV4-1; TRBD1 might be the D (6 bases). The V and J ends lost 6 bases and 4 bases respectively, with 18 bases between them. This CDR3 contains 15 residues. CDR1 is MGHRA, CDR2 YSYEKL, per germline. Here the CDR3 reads CASSHPGGSAYGYTF. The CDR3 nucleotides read TGCGCCAGCAGTCACCCCGGGGGCAGCGCCTATGGCTACACCTTC.

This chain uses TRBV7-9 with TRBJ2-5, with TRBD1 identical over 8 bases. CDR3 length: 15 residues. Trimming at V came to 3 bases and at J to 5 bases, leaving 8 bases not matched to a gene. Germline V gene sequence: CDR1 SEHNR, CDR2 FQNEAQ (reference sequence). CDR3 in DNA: TGTGCCAGCAGCTTTCCGGACAGGGTAGTGGAGACCCAGTACTTC. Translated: CASSFPDRVVETQYF.

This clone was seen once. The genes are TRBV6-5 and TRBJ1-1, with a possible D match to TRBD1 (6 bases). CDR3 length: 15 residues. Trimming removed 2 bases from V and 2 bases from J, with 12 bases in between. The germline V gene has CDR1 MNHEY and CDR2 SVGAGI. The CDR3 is CASSYGDRFNTEAFF. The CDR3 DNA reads TGTGCCAGCAGTTACGGAGACAGGTTCAACACTGAAGCTTTCTTT.

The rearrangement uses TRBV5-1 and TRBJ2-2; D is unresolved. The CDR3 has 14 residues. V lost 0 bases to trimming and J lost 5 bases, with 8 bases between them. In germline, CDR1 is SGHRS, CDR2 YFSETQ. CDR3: CASSLAGQTGELFF. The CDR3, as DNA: TGCGCCAGCAGCTTGGCCGGGCAAACCGGGGAGCTGTTTTTT. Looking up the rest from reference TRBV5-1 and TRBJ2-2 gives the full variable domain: KAGVTQTPRYLIKTRGQQVTLSCSPISGHRSVSWYQQTPGQGLQFLFEYFSETQRNKGNFPGRFSGRQFSNSRSEMNVSTLELGDSALYLCASSLAGQTGELFFGEGSRLTVL.

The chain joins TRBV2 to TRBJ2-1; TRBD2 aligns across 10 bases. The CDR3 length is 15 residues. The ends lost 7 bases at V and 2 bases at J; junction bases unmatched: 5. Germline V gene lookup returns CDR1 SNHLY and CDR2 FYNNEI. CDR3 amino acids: CASIGTSETYNEQFF. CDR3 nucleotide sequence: TGTGCCAGCATCGGGACTAGCGAGACCTACAATGAGCAGTTCTTC.

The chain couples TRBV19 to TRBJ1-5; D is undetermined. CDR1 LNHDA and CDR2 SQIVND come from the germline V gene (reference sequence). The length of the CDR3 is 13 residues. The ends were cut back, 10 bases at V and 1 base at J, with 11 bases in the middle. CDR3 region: CATQVRSNQPQHF. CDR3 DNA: TGTGCCACCCAGGTTAGGAGCAATCAGCCCCAGCATTTT. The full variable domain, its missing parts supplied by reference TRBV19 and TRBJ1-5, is DGGITQSPKYLFRKEGQNVTLSCEQNLNHDAMYWYRQDPGQGLRLIYYSQIVNDFQKGDIAEGYSVSREKKESFPLTVTSAQKNPTAFYLCATQVRSNQPQHFGDGTRLSIL.